This section outlines one TCR beta chain sequence together with its context. The sample originates from a study of blood T cell repertoires in COVID-19. Across the whole study: COVID-19 samples from acute and convalescent phases originated in the United States, Italy and Spain. Sources were T cells, B-cell-depleted T cells, or PBMCs; the material itself was cDNA or gDNA.

Original methodology: Estimation of nucleated cell counts was performed using reference gene primer amplification. TCRdb's copy holds only in-frame clones and misses some; the assay was immunoSEQ multiplex PCR. Clone size and V and J calls were adopted from that table, with D and trimming inferred from the DNA. Of about 30,000 clones in the sample, 83% are singletons; the top ten hold approximately 23%. The V and J ends lost 4 bases and 8 bases respectively, with 26 bases between them. The CDR3 contains 17 residues. Germline V gene data show CDR1 as SGHTA and CDR2 as FQGNSA. The clonotype was recovered from a human donor in a cohort sampled during active COVID-19. The chain carries TRBV7-2 and TRBJ1-1, with a weak D call TRBD1 (6 bases). The sample was peripheral blood. CDR3 DNA: TGTGCCAGCAGCTCATTTCCCCTACAGGGTCGGAAATTGGAAGCTTTCTTT. Its translation is CASSSFPLQGRKLEAFF.